Listed below are T cell receptor beta chains from one sample, sequenced in a study of blood T cell repertoires in COVID-19. Data came from immunoSEQ multiplex PCR; TCRdb stores just in-frame clones and leaves some out. The data contain about 260,000 clones, 75% to 90% of them singletons. The sample taken for sequencing was peripheral blood. These receptors were taken from a woman aged 40 to 55 who had recovered from COVID-19. Both conserved end residues are part of each CDR3. Each record gives: V gene, CDR3 protein.

v_call: TRBV4-3; cdr3_aa: CASSQDTGGLNYGYTF
v_call: TRBV19; cdr3_aa: CASSIGGRSPLHF
v_call: TRBV19; cdr3_aa: CASSKGTVNSPLHF
v_call: TRBV5-4; cdr3_aa: CASSAFWGTPEQYF
v_call: TRBV6-1; cdr3_aa: CASKNRASGANVLTF
v_call: TRBV11-2; cdr3_aa: CASSLASGASNQPQHF
v_call: TRBV2; cdr3_aa: CASRQLAGLSDTQYF
v_call: TRBV5-1; cdr3_aa: CASSLVSNTEAFF
v_call: TRBV27; cdr3_aa: CASSESEGALSYGYTF
v_call: TRBV7-2; cdr3_aa: CASRVGTSGGNEQFF
v_call: TRBV10-2; cdr3_aa: CASSGLAGTQYF
v_call: TRBV29-1; cdr3_aa: CSVGGPLGTDTQYF
v_call: TRBV7-2; cdr3_aa: CASSPPGEGVTVYGYTF
v_call: TRBV6-4; cdr3_aa: CASSDYGPHGGYTF
v_call: TRBV7-2; cdr3_aa: CASSPRPGTSGMGEQFF
v_call: TRBV27; cdr3_aa: CASSLEGGVSYF
v_call: TRBV11-2; cdr3_aa: CASSLDIAKNIQYF
v_call: TRBV12-5; cdr3_aa: CASGLASGTDTQYF
v_call: TRBV6-1; cdr3_aa: CASSGLSINDRGGGYTF
v_call: TRBV6-5; cdr3_aa: CASRRQTEAFF
v_call: TRBV29-1; cdr3_aa: CSVEGQGGQPQHF